These T cell receptor beta chains were read from a single sample in a study of identifying expanded T cells in peripheral blood. Only in-frame clones appear in the TCRdb table, and some are missing; sequencing was by immunoSEQ multiplex PCR. This table holds 85,000 to 100,000 clones, approximately 88% found once. Sample: blood. The receptors derive from a person between 18 and 75 years old in good health. Each CDR3 is given with its conserved first and last residue. A D gene is named only where the DNA matches it firmly. Clone size is shown for a subset of rows, as once, few, many or a class of expanded clone.

TRBV29-1	TRBJ2-3	TRBD2	few	TGCAGCGTTGAGATAGGACTAGAGGCGCAGTATTTT	CSVEIGLEAQYF
TRBV2	TRBJ2-1	TRBD1	NA	TGTGCCAGCAGTGTGGACAGGGGACGCTACAATGAGCAGTTCTTC	CASSVDRGRYNEQFF
TRBV18	TRBJ2-1	NA	few	TGTGCCAGCTCACCCTCGTGGCGGAGCTCCTACAATGAGCAGTTCTTC	CASSPSWRSSYNEQFF
TRBV9	TRBJ2-1	TRBD2	once	TGTGCCAGCAGCGTAGGCCTAGCGGTCTCCTACAATGAGCAGTTCTTC	CASSVGLAVSYNEQFF
TRBV18	TRBJ1-3	NA	NA	TGTGCCAGCTCACCCAGGGAGAGAAACACCATATATTTT	CASSPRERNTIYF
TRBV19	TRBJ1-3	NA	NA	TGTGCCAGTAACCCGGGACACGGAAACACCATATATTTT	CASNPGHGNTIYF
TRBV28	TRBJ2-4	NA	once	TGTGCCAGCAGTTTAGGGGGTTCCAAAAACATTCAGTACTTC	CASSLGGSKNIQYF
TRBV6-4	TRBJ2-3	NA	NA	TGTGCCAGCAGTGACTCGGTTGGGGCCCACACAGATACGCAGTATTTT	CASSDSVGAHTDTQYF
TRBV7-9	TRBJ2-3	NA	NA	TGTGCCAGCAGCTCGGGACTGTGGGGTACAGATACGCAGTATTTT	CASSSGLWGTDTQYF
TRBV7-9	TRBJ1-2	TRBD1	NA	TGTGCCAGCAGCCCTCACAGGGGGCGTTACGGCTACACCTTC	CASSPHRGRYGYTF
TRBV7-6	TRBJ2-5	TRBD2	NA	TGTGCCAGCAGCTCTAGCGGGAGCAGACAAGAGACCCAGTACTTC	CASSSSGSRQETQYF
TRBV6-1	TRBJ1-6	NA	few	TGTGCCAGCAGTCCGAGACAGGACATTTCACCCCTCCACTTT	CASSPRQDISPLHF
TRBV5-5	TRBJ1-1	NA	NA	TGTGCCAGCAGCTTGACCCTCCGAGGAGCGACTGAAGCTTTCTTT	CASSLTLRGATEAFF
TRBV5-1	TRBJ2-2	NA	NA	TGCGCCAGCAGCTTGGCCGAGAACACCGGGGAGCTGTTTTTT	CASSLAENTGELFF
TRBV5-4	TRBJ2-3	NA	NA	TGTGCCAGCAACCTTCTAGAGGGCGGGAGCACAGATACGCAGTATTTT	CASNLLEGGSTDTQYF
TRBV30	TRBJ2-7	TRBD1	NA	TGTGCCTGGAGGGGGACAGAAGCGTCCGAGCAGTACTTC	CAWRGTEASEQYF
TRBV11-2	TRBJ1-5	NA	NA	TGTGCCAGCAGCCTGGATAGGGATCAGCCCCAGCATTTT	CASSLDRDQPQHF
TRBV2	TRBJ2-3	NA	NA	TGTGCCAGCAGGGGTAGCGGCAATACGCAGTATTTT	CASRGSGNTQYF
TRBV11-2	TRBJ2-7	TRBD2	NA	TGTGCCAGCAGCTGGAGGACTAGCGGGAGTTCCTACGAGCAGTACTTC	CASSWRTSGSSYEQYF
TRBV4-3	TRBJ2-6	NA	NA	TGCGCCAGCAGCCAAGAGTTGGGCTCTGGGGCCAACGTCCTGACTTTC	CASSQELGSGANVLTF
TRBV29-1	TRBJ2-5	NA	few	TGCAGCGTTAGTCGACGAAACCAAGAGACCCAGTACTTC	CSVSRRNQETQYF
TRBV2	TRBJ2-5	TRBD2	NA	TGTGCCAGCGTAGGACTAGCGGATCAAGAGACCCAGTACTTC	CASVGLADQETQYF
TRBV7-2	TRBJ2-2	NA	NA	TGTGCCAGCGGCCCCTCTGGATCGAACACCGGGGAGCTGTTTTTT	CASGPSGSNTGELFF
TRBV12-2	TRBJ1-5	NA	NA	TGTGCAAGTCTCCCGATGGGGGGGCGGGATCAGCCCCAGCATTTT	CASLPMGGRDQPQHF
TRBV29-1	TRBJ2-3	TRBD2	NA	TGCAGCGTTGAAGAGCGCGGGAGGGCCGGTTATACGCAGTATTTT	CSVEERGRAGYTQYF